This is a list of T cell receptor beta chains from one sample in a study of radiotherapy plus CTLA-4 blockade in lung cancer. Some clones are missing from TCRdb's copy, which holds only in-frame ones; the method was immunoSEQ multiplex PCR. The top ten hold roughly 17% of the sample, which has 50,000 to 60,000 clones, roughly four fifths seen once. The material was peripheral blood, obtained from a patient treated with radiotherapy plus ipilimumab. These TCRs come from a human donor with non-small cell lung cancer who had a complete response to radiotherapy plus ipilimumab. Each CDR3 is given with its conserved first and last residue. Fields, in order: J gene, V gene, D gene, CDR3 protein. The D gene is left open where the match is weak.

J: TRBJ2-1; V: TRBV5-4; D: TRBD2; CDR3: CASSGTRGGASYNEQFF
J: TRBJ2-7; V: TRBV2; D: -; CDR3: CASSGQAMTANEQYF
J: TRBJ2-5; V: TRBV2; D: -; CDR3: CASRLRGLETQYF
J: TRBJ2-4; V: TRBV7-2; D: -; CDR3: CASSLAGGVGNIQYF
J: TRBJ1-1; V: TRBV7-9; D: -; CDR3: CASSPMGGTEAFF
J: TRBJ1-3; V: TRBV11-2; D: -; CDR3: CASSLGWDTSGNTIYF
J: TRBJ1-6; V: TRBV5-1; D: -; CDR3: CASSLAESSYNSPLHF
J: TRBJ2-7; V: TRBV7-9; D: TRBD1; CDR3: CASSRQGGNYEQYF
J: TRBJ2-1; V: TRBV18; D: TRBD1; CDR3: CASSPVGGLSYNEQFF
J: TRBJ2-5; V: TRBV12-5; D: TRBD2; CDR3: CASGLWASGGKETQYF
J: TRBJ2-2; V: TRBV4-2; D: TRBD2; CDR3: CASSQKQTQRGNANTGELFF
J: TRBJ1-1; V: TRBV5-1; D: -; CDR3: CASSPRVDSLKTEAFF
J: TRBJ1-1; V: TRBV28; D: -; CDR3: CASSKSGGNTEAFF
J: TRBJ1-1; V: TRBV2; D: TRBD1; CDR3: CASSEATGRNTEAFF
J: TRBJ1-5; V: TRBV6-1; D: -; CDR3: CASSTRQPNQPQHF
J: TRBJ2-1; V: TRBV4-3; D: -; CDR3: CASSHFLASSYNEQFF
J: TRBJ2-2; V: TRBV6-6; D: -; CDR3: CAIPRDSVTVTGELFF
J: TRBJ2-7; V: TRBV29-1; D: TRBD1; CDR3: CSVAQGVSSYEQYF
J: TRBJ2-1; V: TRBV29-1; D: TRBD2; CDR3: CSVAHLAGVYNEQFF
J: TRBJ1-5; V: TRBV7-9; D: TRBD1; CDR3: CASSTGGSQPQHF
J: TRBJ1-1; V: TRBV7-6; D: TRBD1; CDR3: CASRPTLHRGATEAFF
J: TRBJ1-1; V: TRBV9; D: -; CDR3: CATNRLTDAGAEAFF
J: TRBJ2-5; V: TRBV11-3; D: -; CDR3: CASSFGTLQETQYF